The T cell receptor (beta chain) described here comes from a study of blood T cell repertoires in COVID-19. In the study overall: Acute and convalescent COVID-19 samples came from the United States, Italy and Spain. The cDNA or gDNA used as material had been derived from T cells, B-cell-depleted T cells, or PBMCs.

Per the study methods: Estimation of nucleated cell counts was performed using reference gene primer amplification. Produced via immunoSEQ multiplex PCR; TCRdb's table is partial and in-frame only. V, J and clone size reflect that table, while D and trimming were determined from the DNA. This table holds under 200,000 clones, approximately 90% found once. The specimen sequenced was peripheral blood. This TCR was sampled from a man in his sixties or seventies with active or convalescent COVID-19.

CDR3 nucleotide sequence: TGCGCCAGCAGCCTAGGACAGGGGGCCACAGATACGCAGTATTTT. Protein sequence: CASSLGQGATDTQYF. The rearrangement links TRBV4-1 to TRBJ2-3; 11 bases align to TRBD1. CDR1 MGHRA and CDR2 YSYEKL come from the germline V gene. V lost 4 bases to trimming and J lost 2 bases; unmatched junction nucleotides: 2. The CDR3 extends over 15 amino acids.